This entry lists 32 T cell receptor beta chains sequenced from one sample in a study of T cells in localized non-small cell lung cancer. Sequenced by immunoSEQ multiplex PCR; TCRdb stores in-frame clones only, minus some. The sample has some 71,000 clones, 84% seen once. The sequencing used peripheral blood, collected before any cancer treatment. The source is a female donor over 55 with stage I lung adenocarcinoma.

Turning to this clone: The same CDR3 arises from other DNA sequences in this sample as well. The chain carries TRBV7-9 and TRBJ1-1, with TRBD1 matching over 9 bases. The CDR3 is 16 residues long. V trimming: 1 base; J trimming: 1 base; junction bases outside the gene matches: 4. Looked up from germline, CDR1 is SEHNR and CDR2 is FQNEAQ (reference sequence). Here the CDR3 DNA reads TGTGCCAGCAGCTTAGGGACAGGGGTTGGGAACACTGAAGCTTTCTTT. This codes for CASSLGTGVGNTEAFF.

This chain joins TRBV5-4 and TRBJ1-2; the match to TRBD1 covers 9 bases. The CDR3 spans 14 residues. The trim removed 3 bases at V and 7 bases at J, leaving 7 bases unmatched. Germline V gene data show CDR1 as SGHNT and CDR2 as YYREEE (reference sequence). CDR3 nucleotide sequence: TGTGCCAGCAGCTCCCGGGACAGGGAATTTGGCTACACCTTC. Residues: CASSSRDREFGYTF.

This chain joins TRBV19 and TRBJ1-6, with D unclear. V lost 3 bases to trimming and J lost 14 bases, with 11 bases between them. The CDR3 is 12 residues long. The V gene's germline CDR1 is LNHDA and CDR2 SQIVND (reference sequence). CDR3 amino acids: CASSMGSGSLHF. CDR3 in DNA: TGTGCCAGTAGTATGGGTTCCGGCTCCCTCCACTTT.

J is TRBJ1-2 and V is TRBV7-9; weak D call: TRBD1 (5 bases). Germline CDR1 and CDR2: SEHNR and FQNEAQ (reference sequence). The CDR3 length is 14 residues. Deletions cut 4 bases from V and 7 bases from J, with 16 bases between. Written as DNA, the CDR3 is TGTGCCAGCAGCTCTCCATGGGACTGGAGTGGCTACACCTTC. Its protein product is CASSSPWDWSGYTF.

The rearrangement uses TRBV12-5 and TRBJ2-2; D is possibly TRBD1 (7 bases). Trimming took 3 bases from V and 1 from J, leaving 15 bases between them. Germline CDR1 and CDR2: LGHNT and FRNRAP. The CDR3 contains 17 residues. CDR3 in amino acids: CASGLDGGGMNTGELFF. The CDR3 DNA sequence: TGTGCTAGTGGTTTAGACGGAGGGGGCATGAACACCGGGGAGCTGTTTTTT.

The chain is built from TRBV5-4 and TRBJ1-2; 12 bases match TRBD1. CDR3 length: 15 residues. The trim removed 2 bases at V and 8 bases at J, leaving 7 bases unmatched. Per germline, CDR1 SGHNT and CDR2 YYREEE (reference sequence). The CDR3 DNA reads as TGTGCCAGCAGCTTTCCGGGACAGGGGGCAGGAGGCTACACCTTC. The encoded protein is CASSFPGQGAGGYTF.

J is TRBJ1-1 and V is TRBV11-2, with D possibly being TRBD1 (5 bases). The V gene lost 5 bases and the J gene lost 0 bases, with 7 bases spanning the gap. CDR3 size: 13 residues. CDR1 and CDR2 (germline): SGHAT, FQNNGV. The CDR3 sequence is CASSLGLNTEAFF. CDR3 in DNA: TGTGCCAGCAGCCTGGGGCTGAACACTGAAGCTTTCTTT. Full variable domain (remainder filled in from reference TRBV11-2 and TRBJ1-1): EAGVAQSPRYKIIEKRQSVAFWCNPISGHATLYWYQQILGQGPKLLIQFQNNGVVDDSQLPKDRFSAERLKGVDSTLKIQPAKLEDSAVYLCASSLGLNTEAFFGQGTRLTVV.

The chain uses TRBV5-1 and TRBJ2-7; D may be TRBD1 (5 bases). Germline assignment: CDR1 SGHRS and CDR2 YFSETQ. CDR3 length: 15 residues. V shed 4 bases and J shed 1 base, with 15 bases lying between them. The CDR3 loop is CASSRNQGASYEQYF. Here the CDR3 DNA reads TGCGCCAGCAGCCGTAACCAGGGCGCTTCCTACGAGCAGTACTTC.

This chain joins TRBV19 and TRBJ2-4; TRBD1 agrees at 11 bases. This CDR3 spans 16 amino acids. The germline CDR1 and CDR2 sequences are LNHDA and SQIVND (reference sequence). V was pared by 3 bases and J by 8 bases, with 9 bases of the junction left unmatched. The CDR3 here is CASSMGDRGLGHIQYF. CDR3 DNA sequence: TGTGCCAGTAGTATGGGGGACAGGGGGTTAGGTCACATTCAGTACTTC.

The chain links TRBV7-3 to TRBJ2-3; 12 positions match TRBD1. Germline lookup yields CDR1 SGHTA and CDR2 FQGTGA. Trimming cost V 4 bases and J 2 bases; bases outside gene matches: 7. The CDR3 consists of 17 residues. The CDR3 sequence is CASSSRDRGPDTDTQYF. Written as DNA, the CDR3 is TGTGCCAGCAGCTCCAGGGACAGGGGGCCGGACACAGATACGCAGTATTTT. Complete variable domain (other parts from reference TRBV7-3 and TRBJ2-3): GAGVSQTPSNKVTEKGKYVELRCDPISGHTALYWYRQSLGQGPEFLIYFQGTGAADDSGLPNDRFFAVRPEGSVSTLKIQRTERGDSAVYLCASSSRDRGPDTDTQYFGPGTRLTVL.

The count of this clone is one. The chain links TRBV11-3 to TRBJ2-1; 8 positions agree with TRBD2. The CDR3 runs to 15 residues. Germline CDR1 SGHNT, CDR2 YENEEA. The V and J ends lost 3 bases and 4 bases, in that order; junction bases with no gene match: 5. The CDR3 region is CASSFTSGEYNEQFF. In DNA, the CDR3 is TGTGCCAGCAGCTTTACTAGCGGAGAATACAATGAGCAGTTCTTC.

The chain is built from TRBV19 and TRBJ2-1; D is uncertain. The V gene lost 3 bases and the J gene lost 7 bases, with 16 bases spanning the gap. The CDR3 length is 15 residues. CDR1 is LNHDA and CDR2 is SQIVND in the germline V gene (reference sequence). The CDR3 DNA is TGTGCCAGTAGTATGTGGCCCCTGCCTAGTAATGAGCAGTTCTTC. Translating gives CASSMWPLPSNEQFF.

This chain links TRBV5-5 with TRBJ1-1; D gene uncertain. CDR1 is SGHKS, CDR2 YYEKEE, per germline (reference sequence). The length of the CDR3 is 14 residues. V was cut by 0 bases and J by 2 bases, with 8 bases left in between. The CDR3 reads CASSLGQFNTEAFF. In DNA, the CDR3 is TGTGCCAGCAGCTTGGGTCAGTTTAACACTGAAGCTTTCTTT.

V usage is TRBV11-3 and J usage is TRBJ2-1, with 11 bases that match TRBD2. V shed 0 bases, J shed 1 base, and the junction held 11 bases outside the gene matches. The CDR3 has 20 amino acids. CDR1 and CDR2 from the germline V gene are SGHNT and YENEEA. CDR3 sequence reads: CASSLDSLLAGGLSYNEQFF. The CDR3 nucleotides read TGTGCCAGCAGCTTAGACTCTTTGCTAGCGGGAGGTCTTTCCTACAATGAGCAGTTCTTC.

The chain joins TRBV6-4 to TRBJ2-1; 9 bases align to TRBD2. CDR1 MRHNA and CDR2 SNTAGT come from the germline V gene. The length of the CDR3 is 15 residues. V lost 2 bases to trimming and J lost 7 bases; unmatched junction nucleotides: 6. The CDR3 DNA reads as TGTGCCAGCAGTGACCAGCGGGGGGCCAGTAATGAGCAGTTCTTC. This encodes CASSDQRGASNEQFF.

This chain links TRBV28 with TRBJ2-3; 7 bases agree with TRBD2. Germline CDR1 MDHEN, CDR2 SYDVKM. There are 15 residues in the CDR3. V was pared by 5 bases and J by 6 bases, with 11 bases of the junction left unmatched. The CDR3 protein is CASSPPGRVGDTQYF. In DNA, the CDR3 is TGTGCCAGCAGTCCGCCGGGGAGGGTCGGGGATACGCAGTATTTT. Full variable domain (missing parts from reference TRBV28 and TRBJ2-3): DVKVTQSSRYLVKRTGEKVFLECVQDMDHENMFWYRQDPGLGLRLIYFSYDVKMKEKGDIPEGYSVSREKKERFSLILESASTNQTSMYLCASSPPGRVGDTQYFGPGTRLTVL.

V gene TRBV6-6 combines with J gene TRBJ1-1; no definite D call. Germline CDR1 MNHNY, CDR2 SVGAGI (reference sequence). The CDR3 covers 11 residues. Trimming pared 8 bases from V and 1 base from J, leaving 5 bases between. The CDR3 is CASVRNTEAFF. CDR3 nucleotides: TGTGCCAGCGTTAGGAACACTGAAGCTTTCTTT.

The rearrangement joins TRBV11-1 to TRBJ1-1; 7 positions match TRBD1. This CDR3 contains 14 residues. Looked up from germline, CDR1 is SGHAT and CDR2 is FQDESV (reference sequence). After removal of 5 bases from V and 1 base from J, the junction contained 4 bases not matched to a gene. The CDR3 reads CASSNRGTNTEAFF. In DNA form, the CDR3 reads TGTGCCAGCAGCAACAGGGGCACGAACACTGAAGCTTTCTTT.

The genes are TRBV29-1 and TRBJ1-2; D is perhaps TRBD1 (5 bases). This CDR3 has 12 residues. V lost 8 bases to trimming and J lost 7 bases, with 17 bases between them. CDR1 and CDR2 from the germline V gene are SQVTM and ANQGSEA. The CDR3 is CSHRRAGFGYTF. CDR3 in DNA: TGCAGCCACCGGAGGGCAGGGTTTGGCTACACCTTC.

The chain is built from TRBV5-1 and TRBJ2-1; 8 bases agree with TRBD2. The ends lost 1 base at V and 10 bases at J; junction bases unmatched: 10. Germline V gene lookup returns CDR1 SGHRS and CDR2 YFSETQ. The CDR3 is made up of 15 amino acids. DNA of the CDR3: TGCGCCAGCAGCTTGAAGCGGGAGCCAGCGGGGGAGCAGTTCTTC. Translated: CASSLKREPAGEQFF. Drawing the rest from reference TRBV5-1 and TRBJ2-1, the complete variable domain is KAGVTQTPRYLIKTRGQQVTLSCSPISGHRSVSWYQQTPGQGLQFLFEYFSETQRNKGNFPGRFSGRQFSNSRSEMNVSTLELGDSALYLCASSLKREPAGEQFFGPGTRLTVL.

J is TRBJ2-1 and V is TRBV9, with TRBD2 matching over 8 bases. V lost 4 bases and J lost 2; bases outside the gene matches: 5. Per the germline V gene, CDR1 is SGDLS and CDR2 is YYNGEE. There are 15 residues in the CDR3. This CDR3 reads CASSFRTSTYNEQFF. For the CDR3, the DNA is TGTGCCAGCAGCTTTAGGACTAGCACCTACAATGAGCAGTTCTTC.

The chain couples TRBV7-3 to TRBJ2-6; the D gene is possibly TRBD1 (7 bases). The germline gives CDR1 SGHTA, CDR2 FQGTGA. The CDR3 length is 15 residues. The V end was cut by 5 bases, the J end by 3 bases, with 11 bases between. Here the CDR3 reads CASSAGGGGANVLTF. CDR3 in DNA: TGTGCCAGCAGCGCAGGGGGAGGTGGGGCCAACGTCCTGACTTTC.

The rearrangement links TRBV6-5 to TRBJ1-1; TRBD1 agrees at 7 bases. This CDR3 is 13 amino acids long. Germline V CDR1 and CDR2: MNHEY, SVGAGI. After removal of 9 bases from V and 1 base from J, the junction contained 5 bases not matched to a gene. In DNA, the CDR3 is TGTGCCAGTAGGGGGACAGCGAACACTGAAGCTTTCTTT. As protein: CASRGTANTEAFF.

This chain connects TRBV7-3 to TRBJ2-6; no reliable D call. The germline CDR1 and CDR2 sequences are SGHTA and FQGTGA. CDR3 size: 15 residues. Trimming removed 5 bases at V and 0 bases at J, with 8 bases between. CDR3 nucleotide sequence: TGTGCCAGCAGCCTACAGCCCTCTGGGGCCAACGTCCTGACTTTC. It encodes CASSLQPSGANVLTF.

This clone was seen only a few times. The rearrangement uses TRBV11-1 and TRBJ1-2, with a weak D call TRBD1 (6 bases). The CDR3 covers 14 residues. V was clipped by 4 bases and J by 8 bases, with 17 bases between them. CDR1 and CDR2 (germline): SGHAT, FQDESV (reference sequence). In DNA, the CDR3 is TGTGCCAGCAGCTCCGCCGGGACAAGCAAGGGCTACACCTTC. Translating it yields CASSSAGTSKGYTF. Full variable domain (missing parts from reference TRBV11-1 and TRBJ1-2): EAEVAQSPRYKITEKSQAVAFWCDPISGHATLYWYRQILGQGPELLVQFQDESVVDDSQLPKDRFSAERLKGVDSTLKIQPAELGDSAMYLCASSSAGTSKGYTFGSGTRLTVV.

The V call is TRBV11-2, the J call TRBJ2-2, with 7 bases aligning to TRBD2. V trimming: 6 bases; J trimming: 5 bases; junction bases outside the gene matches: 6. Germline V gives CDR1 SGHAT, CDR2 FQNNGV. The CDR3 spans 14 residues. The CDR3 loop reads CASSLAGVTGELFF. The CDR3 DNA reads as TGTGCCAGCAGTTTGGCGGGGGTAACCGGGGAGCTGTTTTTT. The whole variable domain, filled in from reference TRBV11-2 and TRBJ2-2, reads EAGVAQSPRYKIIEKRQSVAFWCNPISGHATLYWYQQILGQGPKLLIQFQNNGVVDDSQLPKDRFSAERLKGVDSTLKIQPAKLEDSAVYLCASSLAGVTGELFFGEGSRLTVL.

This chain uses TRBV11-2 with TRBJ2-7, with TRBD2 matching 8 bases. Germline loops: CDR1 SGHAT, CDR2 FQNNGV. Trimming removed 8 bases from V and 2 bases from J; junction bases left unmatched: 8. The CDR3 sequence is 14 residues long. The CDR3 nucleotides read TGTGCCAGCGGCCAGACTAGCGCAACCTACGAGCAGTACTTC. It yields the protein CASGQTSATYEQYF.

The J gene is TRBJ2-7, the V gene TRBV7-8; D tentatively fits TRBD1 or TRBD2 (5 bases each). This CDR3 has 14 residues. The ends were cut back, 5 bases at V and 4 bases at J, with 15 bases in the middle. From germline, CDR1 is SGHVS and CDR2 FQNEAQ. CDR3 loop: CASSPGTRKYEQYF. Here the CDR3 DNA reads TGTGCCAGCAGCCCAGGGACGAGGAAATACGAGCAGTACTTC.

The chain has TRBV19 and TRBJ2-1; the D gene is possibly TRBD2 (5 bases). This CDR3 spans 16 amino acids. With 7 bases removed from V and 0 bases from J, the gap between germline ends came to 16 bases. From germline, CDR1 is LNHDA and CDR2 SQIVND (reference sequence). The CDR3 DNA follows: TGTGCCAGTAAACCTGTAGAGGGTCTCTCCTACAATGAGCAGTTCTTC. Amino acids: CASKPVEGLSYNEQFF.

The genes are TRBV19 and TRBJ1-6, with D unclear. This CDR3 is 12 amino acids long. Per the germline V gene, CDR1 is LNHDA and CDR2 is SQIVND (reference sequence). The V gene lost 3 bases and the J gene lost 9 bases, with 6 bases spanning the gap. The CDR3 region has the DNA TGTGCCAGTAGTATTTCGGGTTCACCCCTCCACTTT. Protein sequence: CASSISGSPLHF. Filled out from reference TRBV19 and TRBJ1-6, the complete variable domain reads DGGITQSPKYLFRKEGQNVTLSCEQNLNHDAMYWYRQDPGQGLRLIYYSQIVNDFQKGDIAEGYSVSREKKESFPLTVTSAQKNPTAFYLCASSISGSPLHFGNGTRLTVT.

The chain has TRBV23-1 and TRBJ1-5; 8 positions match TRBD1. TRBV23-1 qualifies as an ORF whose function is uncertain. The CDR3 consists of 16 residues. Trimming took 0 bases from V and 7 from J; bases not matched to a gene: 8. The CDR3 sequence is CASSQSRTGGKQPQHF. The CDR3 DNA follows: TGCGCCAGCAGTCAATCGAGAACAGGGGGGAAACAGCCCCAGCATTTT.

The genes are TRBV28 and TRBJ1-5, with a weak D call TRBD1 (5 bases). CDR1 MDHEN and CDR2 SYDVKM come from the germline V gene. V was pared by 5 bases and J by 1 base, with 12 bases between. CDR3 size: 15 residues. CDR3 region: CASSDGTSSNQPQHF. The CDR3 DNA sequence: TGTGCCAGCAGTGACGGGACGTCGAGCAATCAGCCCCAGCATTTT.